This record looks at one T cell receptor beta chain sequence and its context. The data derive from a study of blood T cell repertoires in COVID-19. Study background: There were acute and convalescent COVID-19 samples, and they came from the United States, Italy and Spain. T cells, B-cell-depleted T cells, or PBMCs provided the cDNA or gDNA that served as material.

In the authors' methods: Quantification of nucleated cells was approximated via reference gene primer amplification. Sequencing used immunoSEQ multiplex PCR; TCRdb keeps in-frame clones, though not all of them. V, J and clone size are taken as reported in that table, and D and trimming were inferred from the DNA itself. The data contain 150,000 to 200,000 clones, around 93% of them singletons. Followed longitudinally, the Seattle patients had been enrolled during active infection. Trimming removed 8 bases from V and 12 bases from J; junction bases left unmatched: 6. Looked up from germline, CDR1 is SNHLY and CDR2 is FYNNEI. CDR3 size: 12 residues.

Sequencing was carried out using peripheral blood. This TCR derives from a man aged 25-45 years with COVID-19, enrolled during active disease. The chain joins TRBV2 to TRBJ2-1; 11 bases line up with TRBD2. The CDR3 nucleotides read TGTGCCAGCGCCACTAGCGGGAGAGGGCAGTTCTTC. Amino acid sequence: CASATSGRGQFF.